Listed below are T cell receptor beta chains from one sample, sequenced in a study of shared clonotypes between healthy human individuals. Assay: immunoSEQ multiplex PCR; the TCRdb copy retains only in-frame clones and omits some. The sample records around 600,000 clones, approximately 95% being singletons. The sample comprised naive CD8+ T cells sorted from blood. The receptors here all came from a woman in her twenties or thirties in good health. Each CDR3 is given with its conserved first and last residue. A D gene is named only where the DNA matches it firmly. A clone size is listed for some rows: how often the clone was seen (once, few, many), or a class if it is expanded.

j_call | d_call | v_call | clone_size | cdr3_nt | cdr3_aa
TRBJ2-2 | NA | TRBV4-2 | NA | TGTGCCAGCAGCCAAGATCGATCTAGCCGAACCGGGGAGCTGTTTTTT | CASSQDRSSRTGELFF
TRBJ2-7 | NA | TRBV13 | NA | TGTGCCAGCAGCCTATCAGGACTCGACTACGAGCAGTACTTC | CASSLSGLDYEQYF
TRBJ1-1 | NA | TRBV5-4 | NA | TGTGCCAGCAGCTTGGGTTCCACAGGGCCCCTCACTGAAGCTTTCTTT | CASSLGSTGPLTEAFF
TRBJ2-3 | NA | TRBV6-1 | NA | TGTGCCAGCAGTGAATTTCGAAGTATGGATTCAGATACGCAGTATTTT | CASSEFRSMDSDTQYF
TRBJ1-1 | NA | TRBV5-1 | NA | TGCGCCAGCAGGCACAAGGGGACTGAAGCTTTCTTT | CASRHKGTEAFF
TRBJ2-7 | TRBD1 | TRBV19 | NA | TGTGCCAGTAGTTTCGGACAGGGGTACGAGCAGTACTTC | CASSFGQGYEQYF
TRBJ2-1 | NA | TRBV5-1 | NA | TGCGCCAGCAGTCCCGACGGGAACTTTAGAGCCGGCGATGAGCAGTTCTTC | CASSPDGNFRAGDEQFF
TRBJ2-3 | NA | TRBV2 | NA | TGTGCCAGCAGTGAAGCAGGGGTCCCTGTTTGGACAGAAGCTGAGGGTGGACTGTATACGCAGTATTTT | CASSEAGVPVWTEAEGGLYTQYF
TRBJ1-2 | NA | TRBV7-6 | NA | TGTGCCAGCAGCCCCGACCGTGTGACTCGTGGCTACACCTTC | CASSPDRVTRGYTF
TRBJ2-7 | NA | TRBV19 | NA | TGTGCCAGTAGTATCGGCGTGAACTCCTACGAGCAGTACTTC | CASSIGVNSYEQYF
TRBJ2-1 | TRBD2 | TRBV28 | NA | TGTGCCAGCAGTTCCTACGGGACTAGCGGCGAAGGTGAGGATGAGCAGTTCTTC | CASSSYGTSGEGEDEQFF
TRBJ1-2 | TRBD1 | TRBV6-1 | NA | TGTGCCAGCTACAGGGGGCGTGTTGACTATGGCTACACCTTC | CASYRGRVDYGYTF
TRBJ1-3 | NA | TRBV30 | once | TGTGCCTGGTCATCTGAGTGGTCTGGAAACACCATATATTTT | CAWSSEWSGNTIYF
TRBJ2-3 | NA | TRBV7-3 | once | TGTGCCAGCAGCTTAGGATACACAGATACGCAGTATTTT | CASSLGYTDTQYF
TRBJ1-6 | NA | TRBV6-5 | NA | TGTGCCAGCAGTTCCCAGAGCTCCTATAATTCACCCCTCCACTTT | CASSSQSSYNSPLHF
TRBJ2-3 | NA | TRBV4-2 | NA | TGTGCCAGCAGCCACGGTGAAAGTGATACGCAGTATTTT | CASSHGESDTQYF
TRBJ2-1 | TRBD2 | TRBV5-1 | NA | TGCGCCAGCAGCTTGTACCTAGCGGGAGTCGAGCAGTTCTTC | CASSLYLAGVEQFF
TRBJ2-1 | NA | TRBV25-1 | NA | TGTGCCAGCAGTCCTCTCAGCGATGAGCAGTTCTTC | CASSPLSDEQFF
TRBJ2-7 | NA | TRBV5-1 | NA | TGCGCCAGCAGCTTGGCCACTCTTGGGGTGTACGAGCAGTACTTC | CASSLATLGVYEQYF
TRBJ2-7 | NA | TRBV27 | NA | TGTGCCAGCAGTGCCGCCGGGAACCTCAGGGAGCAGTACTTC | CASSAAGNLREQYF
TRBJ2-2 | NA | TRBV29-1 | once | TGCAGCGTTGAAGATCTACCCGTCGGGAGAGGCACCGGGGAGCTGTTTTTT | CSVEDLPVGRGTGELFF
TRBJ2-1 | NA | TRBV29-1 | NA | TGCAGCGCCTACTTCGACAATGAGCAGTTCTTC | CSAYFDNEQFF
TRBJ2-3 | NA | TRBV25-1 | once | TGTGCCAGCAGTGAGGGGTTTTTGACAGATACGCAGTATTTT | CASSEGFLTDTQYF
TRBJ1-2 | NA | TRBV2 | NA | TGTGCCAGCTTCTCCAGGGCTGGGGGCTACACCTTC | CASFSRAGGYTF
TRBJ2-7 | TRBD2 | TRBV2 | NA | TGTGCCAGCAAGCTCTCGGGACTAGCGGGGATCCCCGAGACGGGGGCTATCTACGAGCAGTACTTC | CASKLSGLAGIPETGAIYEQYF
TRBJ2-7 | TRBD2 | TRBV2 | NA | TGTGCCAGCAGGGCCGAGACTAGCGGGACCTACGAGCAGTACTTC | CASRAETSGTYEQYF
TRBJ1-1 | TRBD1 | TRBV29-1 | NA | TGCAGCGTCGTTCCCCGGGACAGGGAGGGCACTGAAGCTTTCTTT | CSVVPRDREGTEAFF
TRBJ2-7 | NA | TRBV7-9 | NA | TGTGCCAGCAGCTCAGGGATGCTATACGAGCAGTACTTC | CASSSGMLYEQYF
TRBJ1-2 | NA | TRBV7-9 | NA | TGTGCCAGCAGCTTAGCGGGGTCGGCCTATGGCTACACCTTC | CASSLAGSAYGYTF